These T cell receptor beta chains were read from a single sample in a study of sequential checkpoint blockade in melanoma. TCRdb keeps only in-frame clones here, not all; method: immunoSEQ multiplex PCR. The sample lists 23,000 or so clones; about two thirds were seen once. The specimen was CD8+ T cells sorted from blood (inferred from file names), collected from a patient given nivolumab and ipilimumab in sequence. The receptors come from a human donor with melanoma. Both conserved end residues are part of each CDR3. The D gene is left open where the match is weak. Some rows mark clone size as missing; the rest say once, few, many or name a class of expanded clone.

cdr3_aa	cdr3_nt	d_call	v_call	clone_size	j_call
CASSQAGREQFF	TGCGCCAGCAGCCAGGCAGGGAGGGAGCAGTTCTTC	-	TRBV4-3	-	TRBJ2-1
CASSVGGASDEQFF	TGTGCCAGCAGCGTCGGGGGGGCCAGTGATGAGCAGTTCTTC	TRBD2	TRBV9	-	TRBJ2-1
CASSVTSGAGDEQFF	TGTGCCAGCAGTGTAACTAGCGGGGCAGGGGATGAGCAGTTCTTC	TRBD2	TRBV6-4	-	TRBJ2-1
CASSPGALGSGNTIYF	TGTGCCAGTAGTCCTGGGGCACTGGGCTCTGGAAACACCATATATTTT	-	TRBV19	-	TRBJ1-3
CASAQGVDNSPLHF	TGTGCCAGCGCCCAAGGGGTCGATAATTCACCCCTCCACTTT	-	TRBV6-5	few	TRBJ1-6
CASSSGQGVDEFGEQYF	TGTGCCAGCAGCTCGGGACAGGGGGTTGATGAGTTTGGCGAGCAGTACTTC	TRBD1	TRBV7-2	-	TRBJ2-7
CASSSPSLAGGDTQYF	TGTGCCAGCAGCTCCCCATCCCTAGCGGGGGGAGATACGCAGTATTTT	TRBD2	TRBV5-4	-	TRBJ2-3
CASTPGQGYGYTF	TGTGCCAGCACACCGGGACAGGGCTATGGCTACACCTTC	TRBD1	TRBV6-5	-	TRBJ1-2
CASSADRAETQYF	TGTGCCAGTAGTGCAGACAGGGCAGAGACCCAGTACTTC	TRBD1	TRBV19	-	TRBJ2-5
CASSDGGAGELFF	TGTGCCAGCAGTGACGGGGGCGCCGGGGAGCTGTTTTTT	-	TRBV6-4	once	TRBJ2-2
CASSPRSYTEAFF	TGTGCCAGCAGCCCCCGGTCGTACACTGAAGCTTTCTTT	-	TRBV9	-	TRBJ1-1
CASSYAEDGANVLTF	TGTGCCAGCAGTTACGCGGAGGATGGGGCCAACGTCCTGACTTTC	-	TRBV6-8	-	TRBJ2-6
CASSYSFRGDTDTQYF	TGTGCCAGCAGTTACTCCTTCCGGGGGGACACAGATACGCAGTATTTT	TRBD2	TRBV6-5	once	TRBJ2-3
CASSEVSMNTEAFF	TGTGCCAGCAGTGAAGTCTCTATGAACACTGAAGCTTTCTTT	-	TRBV2	-	TRBJ1-1
CASSLGSGGYEQYF	TGTGCCAGCAGCTTGGGGTCGGGTGGGTACGAGCAGTACTTC	-	TRBV5-5	-	TRBJ2-7
CASSYYGTGDQPQHF	TGTGCCAGCAGTTACTATGGGACAGGGGATCAGCCCCAGCATTTT	TRBD1	TRBV6-6	-	TRBJ1-5
CASTFGQSGYNEQFF	TGTGCCAGCACCTTCGGACAGTCTGGCTACAATGAGCAGTTCTTC	-	TRBV6-4	-	TRBJ2-1
CSVDNGSNQPQHF	TGCAGCGTCGACAACGGTAGCAATCAGCCCCAGCATTTT	-	TRBV29-1	once	TRBJ1-5
CATNNGEDEKLFF	TGTGCCACTAACAACGGGGAGGATGAAAAACTGTTTTTT	-	TRBV6-1	-	TRBJ1-4
CARSLGPRQGGYGEQYF	TGTGCCAGAAGCTTGGGCCCCAGGCAGGGGGGTTATGGCGAGCAGTACTTC	-	TRBV5-3	-	TRBJ2-7
CASSGGQGNTIYF	TGTGCCAGCAGTGGCGGACAGGGGAACACCATATATTTT	TRBD1	TRBV7-6	few	TRBJ1-3
CASSVQGLLDEQYF	TGCGCCAGCAGCGTACAGGGGTTGCTCGACGAGCAGTACTTC	TRBD1	TRBV5-1	-	TRBJ2-7
CASSQRRQEYTGELFF	TGCGCCAGCAGCCAGAGGAGACAGGAGTACACCGGGGAGCTGTTTTTT	-	TRBV4-1	few	TRBJ2-2
CATSPGLANTEAFF	TGTGCCACCAGCCCCGGACTGGCGAACACTGAAGCTTTCTTT	-	TRBV15	few	TRBJ1-1
CASSYSEQGNGYTF	TGTGCCAGCAGTTACTCCGAACAGGGAAATGGCTACACCTTC	-	TRBV27	few	TRBJ1-2
CASSVASEGAGNTIYF	TGTGCCAGCAGCGTAGCCTCCGAGGGGGCTGGAAACACCATATATTTT	-	TRBV9	-	TRBJ1-3
CASRTGGHEKLFF	TGTGCCAGCAGGACAGGGGGGCATGAAAAACTGTTTTTT	TRBD1	TRBV27	-	TRBJ1-4
CASRGTGRGKLFF	TGCGCCAGCCGCGGGACAGGGCGGGGGAAACTGTTTTTT	TRBD1	TRBV4-3	-	TRBJ1-4
CASSLGGGQPQHF	TGTGCCAGCAGCCTTGGGGGGGGGCAGCCCCAGCATTTT	-	TRBV7-9	-	TRBJ1-5
CSVEEGSSYEQYF	TGCAGCGTTGAAGAAGGGAGTTCCTACGAGCAGTACTTC	-	TRBV29-1	few	TRBJ2-7
CASSLGTSIQTDEAFF	TGCGCCAGCAGCTTGGGTACGTCCATCCAGACAGATGAAGCTTTCTTT	-	TRBV5-1	-	TRBJ1-1
CASSQGTGGVDTQYF	TGCGCCAGCAGCCAAGGGACAGGGGGCGTAGATACGCAGTATTTT	TRBD1	TRBV4-3	-	TRBJ2-3